These 31 T cell receptor beta chains share one sample of origin, sequenced in a study of T cells in Graves' hyperthyroidism and ophthalmopathy. Using RNA transcripts as the source, TCR beta CDR3 regions were amplified. During a first-round RT-PCR of the TCR CDR3, the HTBI primer set was used. From the multiplex PCR reads, TCRdb called clonotypes with MiXCR, one entry per CDR3 protein. Altogether roughly 740,000 distinct CDR3 sequences are present, around 17% being singletons, with the ten largest covering roughly 8%. The specimen was blood. These receptors were obtained from a man aged 18 to 30 with Graves' hyperthyroidism.

This clonotype was detected many times. The chain uses TRBV28 and TRBJ2-1; 12 nucleotides agree with TRBD2. Per the germline V gene, CDR1 is MDHEN and CDR2 is SYDVKM. Trimming took 6 bases from V and 4 from J; bases not matched to a gene: 10. There are 17 residues in the CDR3. The chain's CDR3 is CASSFSPGTSGYNEQFF. CDR3 sequence (DNA): TGTGCCAGCAGCTTTTCTCCGGGGACTAGCGGGTACAATGAGCAGTTCTTC. Together with reference TRBV28 and TRBJ2-1, the CDR3 gives the full variable domain: DVKVTQSSRYLVKRTGEKVFLECVQDMDHENMFWYRQDPGLGLRLIYFSYDVKMKEKGDIPEGYSVSREKKERFSLILESASTNQTSMYLCASSFSPGTSGYNEQFFGPGTRLTVL.

This clonotype was found many times. This sequence joins TRBV2 and TRBJ1-1, with unresolved D. The CDR3 has 10 amino acids. Germline V gene sequence: CDR1 SNHLY, CDR2 FYNNEI. The ends were cut back, 10 bases at V and 8 bases at J, with 11 bases in the middle. The CDR3 DNA is TGTGCCAACCCGACGGGGGAAGCTTTCTTT. This gives the protein CANPTGEAFF.

There are many counts of this clonotype. This chain links TRBV2 with TRBJ1-1; D is possibly TRBD1 (6 bases). The V and J ends lost 7 bases and 1 base respectively, with 13 bases between them. This CDR3 spans 14 amino acids. Germline CDR1 and CDR2: SNHLY and FYNNEI. In nucleotides, the CDR3 is TGTGCCAGCACTGTGGGACAATCGAACACTGAAGCTTTCTTT. Residues: CASTVGQSNTEAFF.

This clonotype was counted only a few times. The chain has TRBV24-1 and TRBJ1-2; 8 bases match TRBD1. This CDR3 contains 14 residues. The germline V gene has CDR1 KGHDR and CDR2 SFDVKD. V shed 7 bases, J shed 8 bases, and the junction held 11 bases outside the gene matches. The CDR3 region is CATSASDRVHGYTF. The DNA of the CDR3 is TGTGCCACCAGCGCTTCGGACAGGGTTCACGGCTACACCTTC.

In this sample, this clonotype turned up a few times. The chain is built from TRBV12-3 or TRBV12-4 and TRBJ2-1; D tentatively reads TRBD1 or TRBD2 (6 bases each). The CDR3 runs to 16 residues. Trimming shortened V by 8 bases and J by 0 bases, and 17 bases separated the two germline ends. The CDR3, as DNA: TGTGCCAGCCTAGATCGAGGGGGGCCCTCCTACAATGAGCAGTTCTTC. Protein sequence: CASLDRGGPSYNEQFF.

The rearrangement joins TRBV9 to TRBJ2-1, with 8 bases identical to TRBD1. Trimming at V came to 4 bases and at J to 1 base, leaving 19 bases not matched to a gene. The CDR3 is made up of 20 amino acids. The V gene's germline CDR1 is SGDLS and CDR2 YYNGEE. DNA of the CDR3: TGTGCCAGCAGCTCCCCCCGGGACAGGTTCTACCAGGGGTCCTACAATGAGCAGTTCTTC. This sequence encodes CASSSPRDRFYQGSYNEQFF.

A few counts support this clonotype. The rearrangement links TRBV2 to TRBJ1-1, with 9 bases matching TRBD1. Germline V CDR1 and CDR2: SNHLY, FYNNEI. The CDR3 contains 13 residues. Trimming took 8 bases from V and 4 from J; bases not matched to a gene: 5. The CDR3 here is CASGRDRATEAFF. For the CDR3, the DNA is TGTGCCAGCGGTCGGGACAGGGCCACTGAAGCTTTCTTT.

The V and J genes are TRBV6-4 and TRBJ2-1, with 12 bases fitting TRBD2. From germline, CDR1 is MRHNA and CDR2 SNTAGT. The V and J ends lost 4 bases and 6 bases, in that order; junction bases with no gene match: 4. This CDR3 spans 15 amino acids. Here the CDR3 DNA reads TGTGCCAGCAGTGGACTAGCGGGAGTCGCCAATGAGCAGTTCTTC. It is translated as CASSGLAGVANEQFF.

This clonotype was counted a few times. The chain combines TRBV7-9 with TRBJ2-2, with 10 bases lining up with TRBD1. CDR3 length: 16 amino acids. CDR1 is SEHNR and CDR2 is FQNEAQ in the germline V gene (reference sequence). The ends lost 6 bases at V and 0 bases at J; junction bases unmatched: 4. The CDR3 sequence is CASRSGQGANTGELFF. The CDR3 nucleotides are TGTGCCAGCAGATCTGGACAGGGGGCGAACACCGGGGAGCTGTTTTTT.

This chain joins TRBV20-1 and TRBJ1-1; perhaps TRBD1 as D (5 bases). The CDR3 covers 15 residues. V was trimmed by 0 bases and J by 4 bases, leaving 15 bases between them. Germline values: CDR1 DFQATT, CDR2 SNEGSKA (reference sequence). Here the CDR3 reads CSAREVAARGTEAFF. The CDR3 bases are TGCAGTGCTAGAGAGGTGGCAGCTAGGGGCACTGAAGCTTTCTTT.

This chain links TRBV28 with TRBJ2-7, with TRBD2 identical over 7 bases. J was trimmed by 7 bases and V by 3 bases; bases with no gene match: 9. The CDR3 loop spans 14 amino acids. CDR1 MDHEN and CDR2 SYDVKM come from the germline V gene. This chain's CDR3 is CASSLGGGDLEQYF. The DNA of the CDR3 is TGTGCCAGCAGTTTGGGTGGGGGGGACCTGGAGCAGTACTTC.

This clonotype was counted between two and nine times. The genes are TRBV4-1 and TRBJ1-2; D call uncertain. This CDR3 has 17 amino acids. V gave up 0 bases and J gave up 0 bases, with 14 bases separating them. Germline assignment: CDR1 MGHRA and CDR2 YSYEKL. CDR3 DNA: TGCGCCAGCAGCCAAGATCTGAGTGCAGGAACTAACTATGGCTACACCTTC. The encoded protein is CASSQDLSAGTNYGYTF.

The J gene is TRBJ2-1, the V gene TRBV11-3, with 9 positions matching TRBD2. V lost 4 bases and J lost 3; bases outside the gene matches: 10. This CDR3 region has 17 residues. The germline V gene encodes CDR1 SGHNT and CDR2 YENEEA. The CDR3 bases are TGTGCCAGCAGCTCGCGGGAGGGCCAGACTCTCTACAATGAGCAGTTCTTC. Encoded protein: CASSSREGQTLYNEQFF.

This clonotype was recorded at least ten times. CDR3 sequence: CSALRDIFSSYNEQFF. The CDR3 DNA reads TGCAGTGCTCTCCGGGACATTTTCTCCTCCTACAATGAGCAGTTCTTC. This rearrangement joins TRBV20-1 to TRBJ2-1; possibly TRBD1 for D (6 bases). The germline V and J ends were trimmed by 5 bases and 0 bases, with 17 bases remaining between them. CDR1 is DFQATT and CDR2 is SNEGSKA in the germline V gene (reference sequence). The CDR3 consists of 16 residues.

The CDR3 sequence is CASLKRTGVNEKLFF. CDR3 DNA: TGTGCCAGCCTTAAACGGACAGGGGTTAATGAAAAACTGTTTTTT. The chain combines TRBV12-3 or TRBV12-4 with TRBJ1-4; 9 bases are a match to TRBD1. This CDR3 has 15 residues. With V trimmed by 8 bases and J by 4 bases, 8 bases remained unmatched.

This clonotype appeared many times. The CDR3 DNA follows: TGTGCCAGCTCACTCCTGGGGTCATATCAGCCCCAGCATTTT. Translated, it gives CASSLLGSYQPQHF. V is TRBV18 and J is TRBJ1-5; D is unclear. With 4 bases removed from V and 5 bases from J, the gap between germline ends came to 12 bases. The CDR3 loop spans 14 amino acids. Germline V gene data show CDR1 as KGHSH and CDR2 as LQKENI.

This clonotype was counted at least ten times. The chain uses TRBV28 and TRBJ2-7; TRBD2 matches 10 bases. This CDR3 is built from 12 residues. CDR1 and CDR2 (germline): MDHEN, SYDVKM. After removal of 5 bases from V and 7 bases from J, the junction contained 2 bases not matched to a gene. CDR3 loop: CASSGTSAEQYF. As DNA, the CDR3 is TGTGCCAGCAGTGGGACTAGCGCAGAGCAGTACTTC. Looking up the rest from reference TRBV28 and TRBJ2-7 gives the full variable domain: DVKVTQSSRYLVKRTGEKVFLECVQDMDHENMFWYRQDPGLGLRLIYFSYDVKMKEKGDIPEGYSVSREKKERFSLILESASTNQTSMYLCASSGTSAEQYFGPGTRLTVT.

In its sample, this clonotype was seen many times. The genes are TRBV7-9 and TRBJ2-3; perhaps D is TRBD1 or TRBD2 (5 bases each). Germline-derived CDR1 and CDR2 are SEHNR and FQNEAQ (reference sequence). The V and J ends lost 1 base and 6 bases respectively, with 14 bases between them. The CDR3 runs to 15 residues. The CDR3, as DNA: TGTGCCAGCAGCTTAGATCGGGGCGGCGGGGATACGCAGTATTTT. Encoded protein: CASSLDRGGGDTQYF.

The chain combines TRBV7-2 with TRBJ2-5; TRBD1 agrees at 7 bases. Germline CDR1 SGHTA, CDR2 FQGNSA. V trimming: 4 bases; J trimming: 0 bases; junction bases outside the gene matches: 2. This CDR3 region has 14 residues. The chain's CDR3 is CASSYDRDQETQYF. CDR3 DNA sequence: TGTGCCAGCAGCTATGACAGGGACCAAGAGACCCAGTACTTC.

This chain connects TRBV2 to TRBJ1-5; TRBD1 matches at 7 bases. V shed 7 bases, J shed 9 bases, and the junction held 6 bases outside the gene matches. In germline, CDR1 is SNHLY, CDR2 FYNNEI. CDR3 length: 12 residues. The CDR3 DNA reads TGTGCCAGCACAAACAGGGGTCGGCCCCAGCATTTT. The encoded protein is CASTNRGRPQHF.

This clonotype was observed many times. The chain is built from TRBV28 and TRBJ2-7; D gene uncertain. CDR1 is MDHEN, CDR2 SYDVKM, per germline. The V and J ends lost 6 bases and 0 bases respectively, with 15 bases between them. This CDR3 is built from 15 residues. The CDR3: CASRSSDLLSYEQYF. The CDR3 coding sequence is TGTGCCAGCAGATCATCGGACCTCCTCTCCTACGAGCAGTACTTC.

The chain has TRBV7-9 and TRBJ1-2; no definite D call. In germline, CDR1 is SEHNR, CDR2 FQNEAQ (reference sequence). Trimming took off 7 bases at V and 2 bases at J, with 11 bases between the two ends. The CDR3 runs to 13 residues. The CDR3 DNA reads TGTGCCAGCACCTCGTACAGCAACTATGGCTACACCTTC. Protein sequence: CASTSYSNYGYTF.

The rearrangement links TRBV7-3 to TRBJ2-3; 7 positions match TRBD2. V lost 0 bases to trimming and J lost 4 bases; unmatched junction nucleotides: 7. The CDR3 length is 16 residues. The germline V gene has CDR1 SGHTA and CDR2 FQGTGA. The DNA for the CDR3 is TGTGCCAGCAGCTTAACGGGGAGGGCCGTCGCAGATACGCAGTATTTT. Translation: CASSLTGRAVADTQYF.

The table lists this clonotype with a few counts. In nucleotides, the CDR3 is TGCAGCGTTGAAGTCAGCTCTGGAAACACCATATATTTT. This sequence encodes CSVEVSSGNTIYF. This chain joins TRBV29-1 and TRBJ1-3; D unclear. V dropped 1 base and J dropped 0 bases, with 4 bases sitting between them. The germline CDR1 and CDR2 sequences are SQVTM and ANQGSEA. This CDR3 contains 13 residues. Looking up the rest from reference TRBV29-1 and TRBJ1-3 gives the full variable domain: SAVISQKPSRDICQRGTSLTIQCQVDSQVTMMFWYRQQPGQSLTLIATANQGSEATYESGFVIDKFPISRPNLTFSTLTVSNMSPEDSSIYLCSVEVSSGNTIYFGEGSWLTVV.

The genes are TRBV4-2 and TRBJ2-1; D might be TRBD2 (6 bases). CDR1 is LGHNA, CDR2 YNFKEQ, per germline. There are 15 residues in the CDR3. V was trimmed by 3 bases and J by 13 bases, leaving 22 bases between them. The CDR3 DNA reads as TGTGCCAGCAGCCAGGCTTACGGGACTTCAGAGACCCAGTTCTTC. Residues: CASSQAYGTSETQFF.

This clonotype was found many times. This rearrangement joins TRBV27 to TRBJ1-2; 8 positions agree with TRBD1. Germline CDR1 is MNHEY and CDR2 is SMNVEV (reference sequence). The CDR3 is made up of 13 amino acids. J gave up 8 bases and V 5 bases, and 7 bases lay outside the gene matches. The CDR3 DNA reads TGTGCCAGCAGTCCCCAGGGGGCCATCGGCTACACCTTC. Protein product: CASSPQGAIGYTF.

This clonotype was recorded a few times. A much larger clone lies one base from this, so it may be a read error. V usage is TRBV29-1 and J usage is TRBJ2-1; no reliable D call. The J call is doubtful: the DNA matches TRBJ2-7 better. Germline CDR1 SQVTM, CDR2 ANQGSEA. This CDR3 region has 15 residues. CDR3 sequence (DNA): TGCAGCGTTGACGGCGGTGAGAGCTCCTACAATGAGCAGTACTTC. Protein: CSVDGGESSYNEQYF.

This clonotype was detected many times. The chain joins TRBV28 to TRBJ2-5; D is tentatively TRBD1 or TRBD2 (5 bases each). V was clipped by 7 bases and J by 1 base, with 13 bases between them. Germline CDR1 reads MDHEN; CDR2 reads SYDVKM. The CDR3 covers 14 residues. The CDR3 DNA follows: TGTGCCAGCATCCCCCTGGGGACCCAAGAGACCCAGTACTTC. It yields the protein CASIPLGTQETQYF. The full variable domain, with the rest looked up from reference TRBV28 and TRBJ2-5, is DVKVTQSSRYLVKRTGEKVFLECVQDMDHENMFWYRQDPGLGLRLIYFSYDVKMKEKGDIPEGYSVSREKKERFSLILESASTNQTSMYLCASIPLGTQETQYFGPGTRLLVL.

The rearrangement joins TRBV5-5 to TRBJ1-6; D is unresolved. The CDR3 contains 15 residues. Trimming cost V 1 base and J 9 bases, with 14 bases left between them. Germline CDR1 SGHKS, CDR2 YYEKEE (reference sequence). CDR3 coding DNA: TGTGCCAGCAGCTTGTCACCCTCAATAGGTTCACCCCTCCACTTT. This sequence encodes CASSLSPSIGSPLHF.

This clonotype was counted ten times or more. This sequence joins TRBV11-3 and TRBJ2-7; TRBD1 aligns across 7 bases. The CDR3 extends over 12 amino acids. V dropped 5 bases and J dropped 6; count of bases not matched to a gene: 4. Germline lookup yields CDR1 SGHNT and CDR2 YENEEA. The CDR3 nucleotides are TGTGCCAGCAGCCCGACAGGGACCGAGCAGTACTTC. Its protein product is CASSPTGTEQYF.

The sample holds a few counts of this clonotype. The V gene is TRBV6-2 or TRBV6-3, the J gene TRBJ2-7, with 13 bases fitting TRBD2. The germline V gene encodes CDR1 MNHEY and CDR2 SVGEGT. CDR3 length: 12 amino acids. V lost 6 bases to trimming and J lost 8 bases; unmatched junction nucleotides: 1. The CDR3 sequence is CASRLAGGKQYF. Written as DNA, the CDR3 is TGTGCCAGCAGACTAGCGGGAGGGAAGCAGTACTTC.